Presented here are 19 T cell receptor beta chains from one specimen sequenced in a study of T cell repertoires in cytomegalovirus infection. TCRdb re-derived calls from the reads in MiXCR, one entry per CDR3 protein. The data show under 350,000 distinct CDR3 sequences, 9.6% seen once. Specimen: PBMCs. Receptors were obtained from a human donor in good health (CMV status not recorded). Some clones in this sample may be carry-over from other donors' samples.

This clonotype was seen at least ten times. V is TRBV6-2 or TRBV6-3 and J is TRBJ1-5; no firm D call. The CDR3 is 12 residues long. V shed 6 bases and J shed 7 bases, with 10 bases lying between them. The germline V gene has CDR1 MNHEY and CDR2 SVGEGT. The CDR3 sequence: CASSIVRQPQHF. For the CDR3, the DNA is TGTGCCAGCAGCATCGTGCGGCAGCCCCAGCATTTT.

V and J are TRBV7-9 and TRBJ2-1; a possible D gene is TRBD1 (5 bases). Trimming took off 6 bases at V and 5 bases at J, with 17 bases between the two ends. Germline CDR1 and CDR2: SEHNR and FQNEAQ (reference sequence). The CDR3 covers 15 residues. The CDR3 nucleotides read TGTGCCAGCAGGGCGCAGGGATCGGGCCACAATGAGCAGTTCTTC. Protein sequence: CASRAQGSGHNEQFF.

This clonotype was seen ten or more times. Since a much larger clone is just one base distant, this may be a read error. The V call is TRBV7-2, the J call TRBJ1-5; 8 bases are shared with TRBD1. This CDR3 is built from 13 residues. Germline V gene sequence: CDR1 SGHTA, CDR2 FQGNSA. After removal of 5 bases from V and 5 bases from J, the junction contained 2 bases not matched to a gene. The CDR3 nucleotides read TGTGCCAGCAGCCCGGACAGGGATCAGCCCCAGCATTTT. This gives the protein CASSPDRDQPQHF.

The table lists this clonotype with a few counts. The chain links TRBV20-1 to TRBJ1-4; D might be TRBD1 (5 bases). Trimming cost V 0 bases and J 3 bases, with 11 bases left between them. This CDR3 contains 15 residues. Germline CDR1 and CDR2: DFQATT and SNEGSKA (reference sequence). For the CDR3, the DNA is TGCAGTGCTAGAGATTTCAGGGTCGCTAATGAAAAACTGTTTTTT. It specifies CSARDFRVANEKLFF.

This clonotype was detected ten times or more. V usage is TRBV20-1 and J usage is TRBJ2-7, with 11 bases fitting TRBD1. The CDR3 has 15 residues. Trimming took 6 bases from V and 2 from J; bases not matched to a gene: 9. CDR1 DFQATT and CDR2 SNEGSKA come from the germline V gene (reference sequence). The CDR3 nucleotides are TGCAGTGCCGTATCCCGGGACAGGGGGACCTACGAGCAGTACGTC. It yields the protein CSAVSRDRGTYEQYV.

Points on this clonotype: This could be a read error, since a much larger clone is one nucleotide away. The genes are TRBV20-1 and TRBJ1-1; D not resolved. V was trimmed by 6 bases and J by 4 bases, leaving 18 bases between them. The CDR3 is 14 residues long. Per germline, CDR1 DFQATT and CDR2 SNEGSKA (reference sequence). CDR3 nucleotide sequence: TGCAGTGCCAGCAGCATGCAAAGGTCCACTGAAGCTTTCTTT. Amino acids: CSASSMQRSTEAFF.

This clonotype has ten or more counts. This chain links TRBV18 with TRBJ1-6; 8 bases match TRBD1. CDR1 is KGHSH and CDR2 is LQKENI in the germline V gene. J was trimmed by 7 bases and V by 0 bases; bases with no gene match: 11. This CDR3 has 18 residues. CDR3 DNA sequence: TGTGCCAGCTCACCACCCCAGGGGGCGTCTCGGGGAAATTCACCCCTCCACTTT. It yields the protein CASSPPQGASRGNSPLHF.

This clonotype came up many times. CDR3 sequence reads: CASSLDLPGSNEKLFF. The CDR3 nucleotides are TGTGCCAGCAGCTTGGATCTCCCCGGGAGTAATGAAAAACTGTTTTTT. This sequence joins TRBV5-4 and TRBJ1-4; D is ambiguous. V shed 0 bases and J shed 4 bases, with 13 bases lying between them. Per the germline V gene, CDR1 is SGHNT and CDR2 is YYREEE (reference sequence). The CDR3 totals 16 residues.

The chain combines TRBV5-1 with TRBJ2-5, with a tentative D call TRBD2 (5 bases). The CDR3 totals 12 residues. Trimming stripped 7 bases from V and 3 bases from J, with 10 bases between. Germline CDR1 is SGHRS and CDR2 is YFSETQ. CDR3 nucleotide sequence: TGCGCCAGCCGGGGAATGGAAGAGACCCAGTACTTC. It encodes CASRGMEETQYF.

This clonotype was seen at least ten times. J is TRBJ2-1 and V is TRBV20-1; a weak D match, TRBD1 (6 bases). V dropped 5 bases and J dropped 6 bases, with 17 bases sitting between them. CDR1 is DFQATT and CDR2 is SNEGSKA in the germline V gene (reference sequence). The CDR3 is 14 residues long. The CDR3 DNA reads as TGCAGTGCTCCGCCGGACAGAGACCCCAATGAGCAGTTCTTC. Translating gives CSAPPDRDPNEQFF.

The chain is built from TRBV6-2 or TRBV6-3 and TRBJ2-7; possibly TRBD1 or TRBD2 for D (6 bases each). Germline CDR1 and CDR2: MNHEY and SVGEGT. The length of the CDR3 is 16 residues. Deletions cut 2 bases from V and 0 bases from J, with 14 bases between. The CDR3 sequence: CASSYPLGGVSYEQYV. DNA for the CDR3: TGTGCCAGCAGTTACCCCCTGGGGGGCGTCTCCTACGAGCAGTACGTC.

This sequence joins TRBV18 and TRBJ2-5; maybe TRBD1 (6 bases). The germline gives CDR1 KGHSH, CDR2 LQKENI. Trimming removed 6 bases from V and 5 bases from J, with 13 bases in between. This CDR3 has 13 residues. The CDR3 region is CASSQGLDETQYF. DNA of the CDR3: TGTGCCAGCTCGCAGGGGCTTGACGAGACCCAGTACTTC.

This clonotype was seen at least ten times. V is TRBV7-2 and J is TRBJ2-2; D not certain. The germline gives CDR1 SGHTA, CDR2 FQGNSA. CDR3 size: 15 residues. V lost 2 bases and J 4 bases, leaving 11 bases between the germline ends. The CDR3 nucleotides are TGTGCCAGCAGCTTACTTTCCCGGAGCACCGGGGAGCTGTTTTTT. This encodes CASSLLSRSTGELFF.

V gene TRBV20-1 combines with J gene TRBJ2-1; 8 nucleotides match TRBD2. Germline V CDR1 and CDR2: DFQATT, SNEGSKA (reference sequence). Losses at the gene ends were 3 bases for V and 5 bases for J; bases not matched to a gene: 9. This CDR3 comprises 15 residues. The CDR3 loop is CSASGSSGGHNEQFF. CDR3 DNA sequence: TGCAGTGCTAGTGGATCCAGCGGGGGCCACAATGAGCAGTTCTTC.

This clonotype was seen a handful of times. The V call is TRBV4-2, the J call TRBJ1-1; perhaps TRBD1 as D (5 bases). This CDR3 has 15 amino acids. CDR1 and CDR2 from the germline V gene are LGHNA and YNFKEQ. Trimming left V 5 bases short and J 1 base short, with 14 bases between. DNA for the CDR3: TGTGCCAGCAGCATACCGGGACCACCGAACACTGAAGCTTTCTTT. It is translated as CASSIPGPPNTEAFF.

V is TRBV5-4 and J is TRBJ2-5; 12 bases match TRBD2. The CDR3 extends over 16 amino acids. J gave up 6 bases and V 3 bases, and 9 bases lay outside the gene matches. Germline loops: CDR1 SGHNT, CDR2 YYREEE (reference sequence). CDR3 sequence: CASSSSGGALQKTQYF. In DNA, the CDR3 is TGTGCCAGCAGCTCTAGCGGGGGGGCCCTTCAAAAGACCCAGTACTTC.

Comments on this clonotype: The junction and the germline gene differ at one end; a read error may be behind it. The J gene is TRBJ2-3, the V gene TRBV4-1; D tentatively fits TRBD1 or TRBD2 (8 bases each). Per germline, CDR1 MGHRA and CDR2 YSYEKL. The CDR3 is made up of 16 amino acids. The CDR3 coding sequence is TGTGCCAGCAGCCCGAGACAGGGGCCCGGGGGGGGGACGCAGTATTTT. It encodes CASSPRQGPGGGTQYF.

This clonotype came up many times. The chain employs TRBV6-2 or TRBV6-3 and TRBJ2-1, with 12 bases matching TRBD2. Unmatched junction bases numbered 6, after V lost 6 bases and J lost 6 bases. The CDR3 has 15 amino acids. Germline CDR1 is MNHEY and CDR2 is SVGEGT. CDR3 loop: CASRASGGASNEQFF. The CDR3, as DNA: TGTGCCAGCAGGGCTAGCGGGGGGGCAAGCAATGAGCAGTTCTTC.

This clonotype was counted only a few times. This sequence joins TRBV25-1 and TRBJ2-1; 7 positions agree with TRBD2. The CDR3 covers 17 residues. Germline V gene lookup returns CDR1 MGHDK and CDR2 SYGVNS. V lost 1 base to trimming and J lost 6 bases; unmatched junction nucleotides: 12. The CDR3 spells CASSESLSGLGFNEQFF. The CDR3 nucleotides are TGTGCCAGCAGTGAATCTTTGTCTGGACTAGGGTTCAATGAGCAGTTCTTC.